The TCR beta chain under discussion was sequenced for a study of cytomegalovirus exposure and HLA in healthy donors. Only in-frame clones appear in the TCRdb table, and some are missing; sequencing was by immunoSEQ multiplex PCR. The table shows about 150,000 clones, with 85% to 90% occurring only once. V gave up 4 bases and J gave up 2 bases, with 10 bases separating them. Germline V gene data show CDR1 as SGDLS and CDR2 as YYNGEE. The CDR3 spans 14 residues. Details on this clone: The antigen is unknown.

Whole-study findings and limits: In vitro experiments confirmed that three CMV-associated chains were specific for CMV antigens. In a later analysis, first-cohort TCR clusters were found to tend to co-occur in the approximately 110 validation repertoires.

This receptor was identified in a human donor in good health. The J gene is TRBJ2-1, the V gene TRBV9; D is perhaps TRBD2 (5 bases). Sequencing was done on a sample of PBMCs. The CDR3 sequence is CASSKEVAYNEQFF. CDR3 nucleotides: TGTGCCAGCAGCAAGGAGGTGGCCTACAATGAGCAGTTCTTC.